This T cell receptor beta chain was observed in a study of read filtering for tumor transcriptome and immune sequencing. Overall study: After DNase treatment, RNA was made into whole-transcriptome libraries.

From approximately 430 ng of RNA, a library with molecular barcoded alpha/delta and beta/gamma adaptors was made. A single record per CDR3 protein comes from TCRdb applying MiXCR to the reads. The sample lists approximately 5,000 distinct CDR3 sequences; roughly 20% were seen once. The ends were cut back, 2 bases at V and 11 bases at J, with 12 bases in the middle. Germline lookup yields CDR1 DFQATT and CDR2 SNEGSKA (reference sequence). The CDR3 has 11 residues. Study-wide points: RNA-seq captured clonotypes less deeply and reliably than IR-seq.

In the case of this clonotype: What it binds is unknown.

The sample comprised a population of CD138-negative cells sorted from bone marrow. This TCR derives from a donor aged 40 or over with multiple myeloma. The J gene is TRBJ1-1, the V gene TRBV20-1; D is undetermined. The CDR3 bases are TGCAGTGCTAGAAAAGCGCGGGAGGCTTTCTTT. It is translated as CSARKAREAFF.